The next 27 T cell receptor beta chains were all read from a single sample in a study of CD8 T cells in ankylosing spondylitis. TCRdb ran MiXCR on the 5' RACE reads and lists one entry per CDR3 protein. This sample has 100,000 to 150,000 distinct CDR3 sequences, with 6% to 8.5% found just once. The sample was blood, either unsorted or a sorted T cell fraction (not recorded which). The receptors come from a male donor with ankylosing spondylitis or in good health (not recorded which).

The table lists this clonotype with many counts. The J gene is TRBJ1-2, the V gene TRBV15, with a possible D match to TRBD1 (6 bases). Deletions cut 1 base from V and 8 bases from J, with 11 bases between. This CDR3 has 13 amino acids. Germline assignment: CDR1 LNHNV and CDR2 YYDKDF (reference sequence). DNA for the CDR3: TGTGCCACCAGCAGAGTGAACAGGGAAGGCTACACCTTC. It specifies CATSRVNREGYTF.

The chain joins TRBV5-1 to TRBJ2-1, with 7 nucleotides matching TRBD2. Looked up from germline, CDR1 is SGHRS and CDR2 is YFSETQ. CDR3 length equals 15 residues. With V trimmed by 0 bases and J by 5 bases, 5 bases remained unmatched. The CDR3 DNA reads as TGCGCCAGCAGCTTGGGGCTAGCGGAGGACAATGAGCAGTTCTTC. Its protein is CASSLGLAEDNEQFF.

This clonotype was seen ten or more times. The rearrangement joins TRBV7-3 to TRBJ2-2; D is unclear. The CDR3 runs 12 residues. CDR1 and CDR2 from the germline V gene are SGHTA and FQGTGA. With 8 bases removed from V and 3 bases from J, the gap between germline ends came to 7 bases. CDR3 sequence (DNA): TGTGCCAGCGCCACCTACACCGGGGAGCTGTTTTTT. This sequence encodes CASATYTGELFF.

The table lists this clonotype with a few counts. This chain uses TRBV12-3 or TRBV12-4 with TRBJ2-1; D is possibly TRBD1 (5 bases). Trimming took 4 bases from V and 10 from J, leaving 8 bases between them. This CDR3 contains 11 residues. The CDR3 nucleotides are TGTGCCAGCAGTTCCCCAGGGGAGCAGTTCTTC. Its translation: CASSSPGEQFF.

Note on this clonotype: A much bigger clone sits one base away, suggesting this may be a read error. This chain links TRBV7-2 with TRBJ2-1; D gene ambiguous. CDR3 size: 12 residues. CDR1 is SGHTA, CDR2 FQGNSA, per germline. DNA of the CDR3: TGTGGCAGCAGCTATCAGACTCGTGAGCAGTTCTTC. Translation: CGSSYQTREQFF.

This clonotype was seen repeatedly, ten times or more. The chain carries TRBV9 and TRBJ2-3, with TRBD2 identical over 14 bases. Germline values: CDR1 SGDLS, CDR2 YYNGEE. V dropped 4 bases and J dropped 1; count of bases not matched to a gene: 2. The CDR3 runs to 16 residues. CDR3 region: CASSPTSGRGTDTQYF. CDR3 coding DNA: TGTGCCAGCAGCCCGACTAGCGGGAGGGGCACAGATACGCAGTATTTT.

About this clonotype itself: The junction differs from germline at one of its ends, possibly a read error. V usage is TRBV5-6 and J usage is TRBJ2-7, with D perhaps TRBD1 (5 bases). Per germline, CDR1 SGHDT and CDR2 YYEEEE. The length of the CDR3 is 14 residues. CDR3 sequence (DNA): TGTGCCAGCAGATTGGCAGGGCCCCCCTACGAGCAGTACTTC. This encodes CASRLAGPPYEQYF.

This clonotype was counted at least ten times. J is TRBJ2-7 and V is TRBV29-1; 8 nucleotides match TRBD1. J was trimmed by 4 bases and V by 3 bases; bases with no gene match: 2. The CDR3 loop spans 12 amino acids. Germline V gene sequence: CDR1 SQVTM, CDR2 ANQGSEA. The CDR3 sequence: CSVDTGGYEQYF. CDR3 nucleotides: TGCAGCGTTGATACAGGGGGATACGAGCAGTACTTC.

This clonotype has a count of ten or more. In nucleotides, the CDR3 is TGCGCCAGCAGCTTGGGTCCAGGACGGAACACTGAAGCTTTCTTT. Translating gives CASSLGPGRNTEAFF. The chain has TRBV5-1 and TRBJ1-1; D is ambiguous. V dropped 0 bases and J dropped 1 base, with 10 bases sitting between them. The CDR3 length is 15 residues. In germline, CDR1 is SGHRS, CDR2 YFSETQ.

Many counts were recorded for this clonotype. The chain combines TRBV7-9 with TRBJ2-7; D might be TRBD1 or TRBD2, each matching 5 bases. Germline CDR1 is SEHNR and CDR2 is FQNEAQ (reference sequence). Deletions cut 4 bases from V and 0 bases from J, with 7 bases between. This CDR3 region has 13 residues. The CDR3 DNA follows: TGTGCCAGCAGCTGGGGGTCCTCCTACGAGCAGTACTTC. Protein sequence: CASSWGSSYEQYF.

This clonotype was found many times. The chain uses TRBV7-2 and TRBJ2-3; 9 positions match TRBD2. Per the germline V gene, CDR1 is SGHTA and CDR2 is FQGNSA. This CDR3 has 13 residues. The CDR3 DNA sequence: TGTACTCGCCGCGGGAGGGTGACAGATACGCAGTATTTT. It is translated as CTRRGRVTDTQYF. Supplemented by reference TRBV7-2 and TRBJ2-3, the full variable domain reads GAGVSQSPSNKVTEKGKDVELRCDPISGHTALYWYRQSLGQGLEFLIYFQGNSAPDKSGLPSDRFSAERTGGSVSTLTIQRTQQEDSAVYLCTRRGRVTDTQYFGPGTRLTVL.

This clonotype occurred many times. The chain recombines TRBV5-1 with TRBJ2-2; TRBD2 is a possible D gene (6 bases). The V gene lost 0 bases and the J gene lost 0 bases, with 9 bases spanning the gap. The CDR3 totals 16 residues. Germline CDR1 reads SGHRS; CDR2 reads YFSETQ. The CDR3 reads CASSLESGPNTGELFF. The CDR3 nucleotides are TGCGCCAGCAGCTTGGAGAGCGGGCCGAACACCGGGGAGCTGTTTTTT.

This clonotype was seen many times. The chain's CDR3 is CASSFPVGQETQYF. The CDR3 bases are TGTGCCAGCAGCTTCCCGGTGGGCCAAGAGACCCAGTACTTC. V usage is TRBV7-9 and J usage is TRBJ2-5; D gene unclear. Germline CDR1 is SEHNR and CDR2 is FQNEAQ (reference sequence). The CDR3 length is 14 residues. V was clipped by 3 bases and J by 1 base, with 9 bases between them.

The chain employs TRBV20-1 and TRBJ2-5; D gene ambiguous. V lost 7 bases and J lost 2, with 5 bases in between. The CDR3 totals 10 residues. The germline V gene has CDR1 DFQATT and CDR2 SNEGSKA (reference sequence). In DNA, the CDR3 is TGCAGTGTGGTTCAAGAGACCCAGTACTTC. Protein sequence: CSVVQETQYF.

The genes are TRBV3-1 and TRBJ2-5; D might be TRBD2 (6 bases). The germline CDR1 and CDR2 sequences are LGHDT and YNNKEL (reference sequence). The CDR3 is 15 residues long. Trimming left V 1 base short and J 5 bases short, with 14 bases between. CDR3 amino acids: CASSQGSGLRETQYF. In nucleotides, the CDR3 is TGTGCCAGCAGCCAAGGTAGCGGCCTGCGGGAGACCCAGTACTTC.

This clonotype was observed at least ten times. This chain joins TRBV5-1 and TRBJ1-3; the match to TRBD1 covers 8 bases. Germline V lookup: CDR1 SGHRS, CDR2 YFSETQ. The V segment lost 3 bases and the J segment 4 bases; nucleotides outside the gene matches: 12. The CDR3 totals 17 residues. The CDR3 region is CASSSFTGTGGGNTIYF. The CDR3 coding sequence is TGCGCCAGCAGCTCGTTTACCGGGACAGGAGGGGGAAACACCATATATTTT.

Ten or more counts support this clonotype. J is TRBJ2-3 and V is TRBV7-8; TRBD1 matches at 7 bases. Germline CDR1 reads SGHVS; CDR2 reads FQNEAQ. There are 13 residues in the CDR3. Trimming at V came to 6 bases and at J to 6 bases, leaving 6 bases not matched to a gene. In DNA, the CDR3 is TGTGCCAGCAGGCCGGGACAGACGGATACGCAGTATTTT. This codes for CASRPGQTDTQYF.

This clonotype was seen repeatedly, ten times or more. J is TRBJ1-4 and V is TRBV28; perhaps TRBD1 as D (5 bases). V was clipped by 10 bases and J by 7 bases, with 13 bases between them. CDR1 is MDHEN, CDR2 SYDVKM, per germline. CDR3 size: 12 residues. The CDR3 spells CAIGASVEKLFF. The CDR3 DNA reads TGTGCCATCGGGGCGTCGGTTGAAAAACTGTTTTTT.

This clonotype has at least ten counts. The CDR3, as DNA: TGCGCCAGCAGCGTCGAGCAGATACAAGAGACCCAGTACTTC. Its protein is CASSVEQIQETQYF. The J gene is TRBJ2-5, the V gene TRBV5-1, with D uncertain. Per the germline V gene, CDR1 is SGHRS and CDR2 is YFSETQ. The CDR3 consists of 14 residues. V lost 4 bases and J 2 bases, leaving 12 bases between the germline ends. The whole variable domain, filled in from reference TRBV5-1 and TRBJ2-5, reads KAGVTQTPRYLIKTRGQQVTLSCSPISGHRSVSWYQQTPGQGLQFLFEYFSETQRNKGNFPGRFSGRQFSNSRSEMNVSTLELGDSALYLCASSVEQIQETQYFGPGTRLLVL.

There are many counts of this clonotype. The chain carries TRBV5-1 and TRBJ2-1; 8 positions match TRBD2. This CDR3 comprises 14 residues. Germline assignment: CDR1 SGHRS and CDR2 YFSETQ. The J segment lost 10 bases and the V segment lost 4 bases, leaving 10 bases of the junction unmatched. The DNA for the CDR3 is TGCGCCAGCAGCCAGGGAGGGACTAGTAGGGAGCAGTTCTTC. Translated, it gives CASSQGGTSREQFF.

This clonotype has at least ten counts. The J gene is TRBJ2-1, the V gene TRBV28, with D perhaps TRBD2 (5 bases). Germline V gene lookup returns CDR1 MDHEN and CDR2 SYDVKM. The CDR3 totals 14 residues. Between the trimmed V and J ends, which lost 2 bases and 6 bases, there was a span of 11 bases. This chain's CDR3 is CASSLRGLGNEQFF. Here the CDR3 DNA reads TGTGCCAGCAGTTTACGGGGTCTTGGCAATGAGCAGTTCTTC.

This clonotype was seen ten or more times. V and J are TRBV7-9 and TRBJ2-7; 10 positions match TRBD2. The CDR3 runs to 16 residues. From germline, CDR1 is SEHNR and CDR2 FQNEAQ (reference sequence). Trimming took 2 bases from V and 0 from J; bases not matched to a gene: 4. The CDR3 DNA is TGTGCCAGCAGCTTAATAGCGGGGGGTAGCTCCTACGAGCAGTACTTC. Its protein product is CASSLIAGGSSYEQYF.

This clonotype was recorded at least ten times. The chain combines TRBV4-2 with TRBJ2-3; 12 bases line up with TRBD2. The CDR3 has 19 residues. Per the germline V gene, CDR1 is LGHNA and CDR2 is YNFKEQ. V dropped 1 base and J dropped 2; count of bases not matched to a gene: 10. CDR3 sequence: CASSQGRLAGGIFTDTQYF. DNA for the CDR3: TGTGCCAGCAGCCAAGGGCGGCTAGCGGGAGGGATCTTCACAGATACGCAGTATTTT.

This clonotype was observed at least ten times. The gene calls are TRBV18 and TRBJ1-5; 8 bases map to TRBD1. The V gene's germline CDR1 is KGHSH and CDR2 LQKENI. Trimming cost V 6 bases and J 3 bases; bases outside gene matches: 7. CDR3 length: 15 residues. The chain's CDR3 is CASSGQGLNNQPQHF. The CDR3 bases are TGTGCCAGCTCCGGACAGGGCCTCAACAATCAGCCCCAGCATTTT.

This clonotype was picked up one time. The genes are TRBV12-5 and TRBJ1-2; perhaps TRBD1 as D (5 bases). Germline CDR1 LGHNT, CDR2 FRNRAP. This CDR3 comprises 14 residues. V dropped 0 bases and J dropped 4 bases, with 9 bases sitting between them. DNA for the CDR3: TGTGCTAGTGGTTTGGTAGCAGGGATCTATGGCTACACCTTC. This codes for CASGLVAGIYGYTF.

This clonotype was observed at least ten times. The chain employs TRBV4-3 and TRBJ1-1; 7 nucleotides agree with TRBD1. This CDR3 has 15 amino acids. After removal of 3 bases from V and 0 bases from J, the junction contained 4 bases not matched to a gene. Germline V gene data show CDR1 as LGHNA and CDR2 as YSLEER. Here the CDR3 DNA reads TGCGCCAGCAGCCAGCGACAGGGTCTGAACACTGAAGCTTTCTTT. It translates to CASSQRQGLNTEAFF.

There are a few counts of this clonotype. The J gene is TRBJ1-4, the V gene TRBV11-2; no definite D call. Germline CDR1 reads SGHAT; CDR2 reads FQNNGV. V was clipped by 8 bases and J by 5 bases, with 12 bases between them. The CDR3 has 13 residues. The CDR3 region is CASGRAVNEKLFF. CDR3 DNA: TGTGCCAGCGGTAGAGCTGTGAATGAAAAACTGTTTTTT.